The 9 T cell receptor beta chains given below trace back to one sample, sequenced in a study of blood T cell repertoires in COVID-19. Repertoires were generated with immunoSEQ multiplex PCR, while TCRdb's copy carries only in-frame clones and drops some. The sample has some 150,000 clones; over 85% are singletons. Input material: peripheral blood. The source is a human donor in a cohort sampled during active COVID-19.

This clone is a singleton in its sample. The J gene is TRBJ2-4, the V gene TRBV6-2 or TRBV6-3; TRBD1 is a possible D gene (5 bases). The V gene lost 2 bases and the J gene lost 8 bases, with 13 bases spanning the gap. The CDR3 covers 14 residues. The germline V gene has CDR1 MNHEY and CDR2 SVGEGT. The CDR3 DNA reads TGTGCCAGCAGTTACAATCAGGGTTGGTACATTCAGTACTTC. It is translated as CASSYNQGWYIQYF.

CDR3 DNA sequence: TGTGCCACCAGCAGAGGGGGGCATACAGGCAATCAGCCCCAGCATTTT. Amino acids: CATSRGGHTGNQPQHF. The rearrangement uses TRBV15 and TRBJ1-5; D may be TRBD1 (6 bases). Germline CDR1 and CDR2: LNHNV and YYDKDF (reference sequence). This CDR3 contains 16 residues. The V end lost 1 base, the J end lost 2 bases, and 12 bases lay between the germline ends.

This clone was counted once. The J gene is TRBJ2-2, the V gene TRBV6-5; D is undetermined. This CDR3 has 15 residues. Germline-derived CDR1 and CDR2 are MNHEY and SVGAGI. V was shortened by 6 bases and J by 1 base, with 12 bases between the two germline ends. Written as DNA, the CDR3 is TGTGCCAGCAGGGCACAGTTTGGGAACACCGGGGAGCTGTTTTTT. It specifies CASRAQFGNTGELFF.

J is TRBJ1-6 and V is TRBV3-1 (or the pseudogene TRBV3-2); D not certain. Trimming stripped 0 bases from V and 7 bases from J, with 10 bases between. Germline V gene lookup returns CDR1 LGHDT and CDR2 YNNKEL (reference sequence). The CDR3 is 15 residues long. CDR3 nucleotide sequence: TGTGCCAGCAGCCAAGATAGTAGAACCAATTCACCCCTCCACTTT. The encoded protein is CASSQDSRTNSPLHF.

The gene calls are TRBV10-3 and TRBJ2-5; D may be TRBD2 (6 bases). This CDR3 spans 14 amino acids. In germline, CDR1 is ENHRY, CDR2 SYGVKD. The V gene lost 8 bases and the J gene lost 1 base, with 14 bases spanning the gap. CDR3 bases: TGTGCCATCGGTTTGGAGGGACCCCAAGAGACCCAGTACTTC. Its protein is CAIGLEGPQETQYF.

This clone was seen a single time. V usage is TRBV5-4 and J usage is TRBJ2-5; TRBD1 matches 8 bases. Germline V lookup: CDR1 SGHNT, CDR2 YYREEE (reference sequence). V shed 4 bases and J 5 bases; nucleotides not matched to a gene: 4. The CDR3 spans 13 residues. The CDR3 is CASSPGGRETQYF. The CDR3 DNA sequence: TGTGCCAGCAGCCCAGGGGGCCGTGAGACCCAGTACTTC.

The J gene is TRBJ2-3, the V gene TRBV4-2, with TRBD2 identical over 8 bases. From germline, CDR1 is LGHNA and CDR2 YNFKEQ. There are 15 residues in the CDR3. The trim removed 3 bases at V and 5 bases at J, leaving 7 bases unmatched. The CDR3: CASSQPSGGQDTQYF. CDR3 nucleotide sequence: TGTGCCAGCAGCCAGCCGTCGGGGGGGCAAGATACGCAGTATTTT.

The sample holds one count of this clone. The CDR3 spells CTSSRSSGLYQETQYF. CDR3 DNA sequence: TGCACCAGCAGCCGATCTAGCGGACTGTACCAAGAGACCCAGTACTTC. V usage is TRBV1 and J usage is TRBJ2-5; the listed D gene, TRBD2, was not tested against the DNA. TRBV1 has pseudogene status. CDR3 length equals 16 residues.

The chain carries TRBV19 and TRBJ1-2, with D perhaps matching TRBD1 (5 bases). CDR3 size: 14 residues. Germline V CDR1 and CDR2: LNHDA, SQIVND (reference sequence). Trimming pared 3 bases from V and 3 bases from J, leaving 11 bases between. The CDR3 DNA is TGTGCCAGTAGTATTCCGGGGGAGCACTATGGCTACACCTTC. Translated: CASSIPGEHYGYTF. The full variable domain, its missing parts supplied by reference TRBV19 and TRBJ1-2, is DGGITQSPKYLFRKEGQNVTLSCEQNLNHDAMYWYRQDPGQGLRLIYYSQIVNDFQKGDIAEGYSVSREKKESFPLTVTSAQKNPTAFYLCASSIPGEHYGYTFGSGTRLTVV.